These 10 T cell receptor beta chains came from one sample sequenced in a study of neurological immune-mediated disorders. In TCRdb, the 5' RACE reads were re-called with MiXCR into one record per CDR3 protein. The table records 27,000 or so distinct CDR3 sequences, approximately 21% of them present only once. Sequenced sample: PBMCs. The receptors were gathered from a woman between 55 and 75 years old in good health.

This clonotype was counted ten times or more. The genes are TRBV12-3 or TRBV12-4 and TRBJ1-1; tentatively, D is TRBD1 (5 bases). V dropped 4 bases and J dropped 5 bases, with 14 bases sitting between them. The CDR3 loop spans 14 amino acids. The CDR3 loop is CASSSQAGATEAFF. The CDR3 region has the DNA TGTGCCAGCAGTTCACAGGCCGGAGCGACTGAAGCTTTCTTT.

This clonotype has a count of ten or more. The chain has TRBV5-1 and TRBJ2-1; 13 nucleotides agree with TRBD2. Germline loops: CDR1 SGHRS, CDR2 YFSETQ. The CDR3 consists of 15 residues. Trimming removed 4 bases from V and 7 bases from J; junction bases left unmatched: 5. This CDR3 reads CASSGRTSGRNEQFF. The DNA for the CDR3 is TGCGCCAGCAGCGGGAGGACTAGCGGGAGAAATGAGCAGTTCTTC.

This sequence joins TRBV4-2 and TRBJ1-5; weak D call: TRBD1 (6 bases). The CDR3 runs 16 residues. V lost 0 bases and J 6 bases, leaving 15 bases between the germline ends. Germline V gives CDR1 LGHNA, CDR2 YNFKEQ. The DNA of the CDR3 is TGTGCCAGCAGCCAAGAGGCGAGGACAGTGGGTCAGCCCCAGCATTTT. Encoded protein: CASSQEARTVGQPQHF.

This clonotype was seen many times. J is TRBJ2-7 and V is TRBV24-1; D is unresolved. V was shortened by 4 bases and J by 3 bases, with 3 bases between the two germline ends. The germline V gene encodes CDR1 KGHDR and CDR2 SFDVKD. CDR3 size: 11 residues. The DNA of the CDR3 is TGTGCCACCAGTGAGAACTACGAGCAGTACTTC. Its translation is CATSENYEQYF.

This clonotype was seen many times. The rearrangement joins TRBV5-1 to TRBJ2-6, with a possible D match to TRBD1 (5 bases). Germline-derived CDR1 and CDR2 are SGHRS and YFSETQ. There are 15 residues in the CDR3. Deletions cut 2 bases from V and 0 bases from J, with 6 bases between. CDR3: CASSLTGSGANVLTF. In DNA, the CDR3 is TGCGCCAGCAGCTTAACAGGCTCTGGGGCCAACGTCCTGACTTTC.

This clonotype was counted ten times or more. The chain has TRBV5-1 and TRBJ2-7, with TRBD1 matching over 9 bases. V gave up 4 bases and J gave up 7 bases; unmatched junction bases: 6. Germline V gene lookup returns CDR1 SGHRS and CDR2 YFSETQ. CDR3 size: 13 residues. CDR3 in DNA: TGCGCCAGCAGCGTCGACAGGGGGGGGGAGCAGTACTTC. Translation: CASSVDRGGEQYF.

This clonotype was seen at least ten times. The chain has TRBV27 and TRBJ2-7; 8 bases fit TRBD2. V lost 6 bases and J lost 2; bases outside the gene matches: 6. The germline V gene has CDR1 MNHEY and CDR2 SMNVEV (reference sequence). CDR3 length: 14 residues. The DNA of the CDR3 is TGTGCCAGCAGATCCAGCGGGAGAGCCTACGAGCAGTACTTC. Its translation is CASRSSGRAYEQYF.

This chain joins TRBV5-5 and TRBJ1-5; D uncertain. V lost 2 bases to trimming and J lost 6 bases, with 12 bases between them. The CDR3 has 14 residues. Germline-derived CDR1 and CDR2 are SGHKS and YYEKEE (reference sequence). This CDR3 reads CASSFEGPFQPQHF. As DNA, the CDR3 is TGTGCCAGCAGCTTTGAGGGTCCTTTTCAGCCCCAGCATTTT.

The gene calls are TRBV28 and TRBJ1-4; unclear D gene. Germline V gene sequence: CDR1 MDHEN, CDR2 SYDVKM. The germline V and J ends were trimmed by 3 bases and 4 bases, with 9 bases remaining between them. CDR3 size: 14 residues. CDR3 sequence (DNA): TGTGCCAGCAGTTTGTCGTCATTTAATGAAAAACTGTTTTTT. Amino acid sequence: CASSLSSFNEKLFF.

This clonotype was recorded at least ten times. This chain uses TRBV5-6 with TRBJ2-1; 7 bases align to TRBD1. With 4 bases clipped from V and 7 bases from J, the junction kept 14 bases outside the gene matches. Germline V CDR1 and CDR2: SGHDT, YYEEEE. The length of the CDR3 is 16 residues. CDR3 in DNA: TGTGCCAGCAGCCGTTCTATGACAGGGAGAAAGAATGAGCAGTTCTTC. Its protein product is CASSRSMTGRKNEQFF.